This entry describes one T cell receptor beta chain. The record originates from a study of control samples from healthy donors and cancer patients. CDR3 length: 14 residues. V lost 1 base and J 8 bases, leaving 12 bases between the germline ends. CDR1 and CDR2 (germline): SGHNT, YYREEE (reference sequence). TCRdb's table, derived via immunoSEQ multiplex PCR, lists solely in-frame clones and lacks some. This table has 130,000 or so clones, about 89% appearing once. V usage is TRBV5-4 and J usage is TRBJ1-4, with a tentative D call TRBD1 (6 bases). Sequencing used blood. This receptor was identified in a man younger than 30 in good health. The CDR3 loop reads CASSLSQGSEKLFF. CDR3 DNA sequence: TGTGCCAGCAGCTTGAGCCAGGGGTCGGAAAAACTGTTTTTT.